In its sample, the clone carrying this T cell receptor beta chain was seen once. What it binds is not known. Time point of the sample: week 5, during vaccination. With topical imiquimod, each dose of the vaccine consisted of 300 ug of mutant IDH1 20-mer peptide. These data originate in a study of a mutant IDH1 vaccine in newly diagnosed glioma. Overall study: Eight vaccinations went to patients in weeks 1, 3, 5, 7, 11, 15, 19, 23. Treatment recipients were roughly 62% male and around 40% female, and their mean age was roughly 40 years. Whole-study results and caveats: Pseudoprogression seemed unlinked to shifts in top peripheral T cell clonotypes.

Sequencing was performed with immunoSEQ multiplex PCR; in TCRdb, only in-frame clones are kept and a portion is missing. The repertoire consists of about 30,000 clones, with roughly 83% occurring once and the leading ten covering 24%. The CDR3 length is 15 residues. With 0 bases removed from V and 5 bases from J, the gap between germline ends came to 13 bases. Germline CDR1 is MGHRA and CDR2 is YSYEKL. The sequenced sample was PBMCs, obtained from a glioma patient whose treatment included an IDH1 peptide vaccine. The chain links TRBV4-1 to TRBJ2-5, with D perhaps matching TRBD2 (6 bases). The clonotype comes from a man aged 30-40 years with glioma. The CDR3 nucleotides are TGCGCCAGCAGCCAAGATGCGGGCGGAGGGGAGACCCAGTACTTC. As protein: CASSQDAGGGETQYF.